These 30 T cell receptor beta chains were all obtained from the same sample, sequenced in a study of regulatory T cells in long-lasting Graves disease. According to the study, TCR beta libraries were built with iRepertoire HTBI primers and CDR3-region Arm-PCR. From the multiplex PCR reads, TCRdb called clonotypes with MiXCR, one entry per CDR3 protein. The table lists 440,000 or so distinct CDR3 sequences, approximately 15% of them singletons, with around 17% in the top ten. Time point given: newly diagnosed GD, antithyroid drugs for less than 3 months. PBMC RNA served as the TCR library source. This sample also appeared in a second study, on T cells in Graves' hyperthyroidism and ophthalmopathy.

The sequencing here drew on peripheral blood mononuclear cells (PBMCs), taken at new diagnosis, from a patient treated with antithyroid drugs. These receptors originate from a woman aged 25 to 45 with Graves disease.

The CDR3, as DNA: TGTGCCAGCAGCTGGGGAAGGACAGGAGACAAGCAGTTCTTC. Amino acids: CASSWGRTGDKQFF. The chain links TRBV11-1 to TRBJ2-1, with 7 bases that match TRBD1. Unmatched junction bases numbered 11, after V lost 4 bases and J lost 11 bases. The germline gives CDR1 SGHAT, CDR2 FQDESV (reference sequence). The CDR3 loop spans 14 amino acids.

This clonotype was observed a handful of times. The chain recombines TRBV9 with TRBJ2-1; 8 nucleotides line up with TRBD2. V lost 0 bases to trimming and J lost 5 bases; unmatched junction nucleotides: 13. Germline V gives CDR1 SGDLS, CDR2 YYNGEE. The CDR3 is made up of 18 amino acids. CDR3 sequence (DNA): TGTGCCAGCAGCGTAGCTACGTCCAGCGGGAGCCTCAACAATGAGCAGTTCTTC. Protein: CASSVATSSGSLNNEQFF. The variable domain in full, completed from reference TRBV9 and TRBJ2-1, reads DSGVTQTPKHLITATGQRVTLRCSPRSGDLSVYWYQQSLDQGLQFLIQYYNGEERAKGNILERFSAQQFPDLHSELNLSSLELGDSALYFCASSVATSSGSLNNEQFFGPGTRLTVL.

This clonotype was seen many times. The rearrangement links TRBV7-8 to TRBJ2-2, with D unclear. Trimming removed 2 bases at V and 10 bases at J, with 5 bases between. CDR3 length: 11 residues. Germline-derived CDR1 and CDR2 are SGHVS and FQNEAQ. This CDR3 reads CASSLNEELFF. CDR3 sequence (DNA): TGTGCCAGCAGCTTAAATGAGGAGCTGTTTTTT. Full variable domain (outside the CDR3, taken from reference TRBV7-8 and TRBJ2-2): GAGVSQSPRYKVAKRGQDVALRCDPISGHVSLFWYQQALGQGPEFLTYFQNEAQLDKSGLPSDRFFAERPEGSVSTLKIQRTQQEDSAVYLCASSLNEELFFGEGSRLTVL.

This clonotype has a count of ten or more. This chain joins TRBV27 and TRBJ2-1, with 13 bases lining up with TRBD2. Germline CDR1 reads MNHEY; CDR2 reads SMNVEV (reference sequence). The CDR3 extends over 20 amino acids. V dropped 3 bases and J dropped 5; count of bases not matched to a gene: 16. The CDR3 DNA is TGTGCCAGCAGTTTCTCAGGAGGACTAGCGGGAGCCTACCAGGACAATGAGCAGTTCTTC. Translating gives CASSFSGGLAGAYQDNEQFF.

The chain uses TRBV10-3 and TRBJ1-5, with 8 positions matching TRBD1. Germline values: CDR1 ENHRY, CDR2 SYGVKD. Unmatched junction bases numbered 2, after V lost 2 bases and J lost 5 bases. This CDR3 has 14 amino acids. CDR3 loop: CAISEGQGYQPQHF. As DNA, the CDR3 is TGTGCCATCAGTGAGGGACAGGGCTATCAGCCCCAGCATTTT.

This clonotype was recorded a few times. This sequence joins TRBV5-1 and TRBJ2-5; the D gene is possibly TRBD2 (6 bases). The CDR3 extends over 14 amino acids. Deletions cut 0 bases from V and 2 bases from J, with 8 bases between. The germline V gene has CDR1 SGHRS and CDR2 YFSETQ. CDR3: CASSLVAAQETQYF. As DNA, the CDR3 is TGCGCCAGCAGCTTGGTAGCGGCTCAAGAGACCCAGTACTTC.

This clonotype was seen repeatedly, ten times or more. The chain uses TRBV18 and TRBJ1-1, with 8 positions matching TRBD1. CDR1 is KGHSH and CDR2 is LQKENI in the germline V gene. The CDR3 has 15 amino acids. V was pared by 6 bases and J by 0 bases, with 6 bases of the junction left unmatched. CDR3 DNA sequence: TGTGCCAGCTCGCGGACAGGGAGTATGAACACTGAAGCTTTCTTT. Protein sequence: CASSRTGSMNTEAFF.

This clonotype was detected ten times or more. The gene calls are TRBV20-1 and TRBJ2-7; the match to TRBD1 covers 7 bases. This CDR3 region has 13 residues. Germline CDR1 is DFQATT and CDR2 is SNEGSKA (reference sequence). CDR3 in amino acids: CSLMTGISYEQYF. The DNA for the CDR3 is TGCAGCTTGATGACAGGGATCTCCTACGAGCAGTACTTC.

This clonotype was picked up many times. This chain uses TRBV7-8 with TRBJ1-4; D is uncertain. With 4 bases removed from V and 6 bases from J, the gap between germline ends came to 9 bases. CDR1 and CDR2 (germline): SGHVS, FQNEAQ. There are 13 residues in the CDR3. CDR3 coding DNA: TGTGCCAGCAGCTCAGATTCAGATGAAAAACTGTTTTTT. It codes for CASSSDSDEKLFF.

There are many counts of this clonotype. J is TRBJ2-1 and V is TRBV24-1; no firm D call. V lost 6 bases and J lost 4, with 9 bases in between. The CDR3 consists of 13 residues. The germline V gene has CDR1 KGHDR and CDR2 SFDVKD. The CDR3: CATSSSLYNEQFF. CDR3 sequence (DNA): TGTGCCACCAGTTCCAGTTTATACAATGAGCAGTTCTTC.

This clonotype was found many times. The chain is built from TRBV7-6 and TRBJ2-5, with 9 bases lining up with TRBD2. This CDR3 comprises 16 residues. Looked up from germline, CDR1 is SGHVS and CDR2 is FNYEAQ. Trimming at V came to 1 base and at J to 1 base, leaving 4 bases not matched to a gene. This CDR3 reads CASSLGAGGVQETQYF. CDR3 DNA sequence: TGTGCCAGCAGCTTAGGGGCGGGGGGGGTCCAAGAGACCCAGTACTTC.

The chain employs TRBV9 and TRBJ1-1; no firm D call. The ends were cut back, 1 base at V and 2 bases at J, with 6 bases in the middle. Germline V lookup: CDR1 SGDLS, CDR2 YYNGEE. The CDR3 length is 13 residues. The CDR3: CASSVWANTEAFF. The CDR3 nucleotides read TGTGCCAGCAGCGTATGGGCCAACACTGAAGCTTTCTTT.

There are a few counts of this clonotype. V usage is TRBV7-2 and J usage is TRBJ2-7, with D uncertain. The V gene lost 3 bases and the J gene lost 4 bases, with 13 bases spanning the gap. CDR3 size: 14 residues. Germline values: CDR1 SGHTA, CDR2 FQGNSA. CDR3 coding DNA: TGTGCCAGCAGCTTGTCTAGAGATCTTTACGAGCAGTACTTC. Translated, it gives CASSLSRDLYEQYF.

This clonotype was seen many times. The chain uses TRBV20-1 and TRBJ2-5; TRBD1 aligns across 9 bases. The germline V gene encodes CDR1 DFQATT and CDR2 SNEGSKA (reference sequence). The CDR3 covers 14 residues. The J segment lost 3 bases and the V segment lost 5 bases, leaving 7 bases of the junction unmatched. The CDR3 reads CSAVKGQGKETQYF. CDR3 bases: TGCAGTGCTGTCAAGGGACAGGGCAAAGAGACCCAGTACTTC.

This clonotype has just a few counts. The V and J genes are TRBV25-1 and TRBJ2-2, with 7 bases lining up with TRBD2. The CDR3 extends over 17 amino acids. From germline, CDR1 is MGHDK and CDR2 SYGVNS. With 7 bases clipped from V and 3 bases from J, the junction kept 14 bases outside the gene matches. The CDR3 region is CASMARSRAGYTGELFF. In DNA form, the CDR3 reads TGTGCCAGCATGGCACGGTCAAGAGCGGGGTACACCGGGGAGCTGTTTTTT.

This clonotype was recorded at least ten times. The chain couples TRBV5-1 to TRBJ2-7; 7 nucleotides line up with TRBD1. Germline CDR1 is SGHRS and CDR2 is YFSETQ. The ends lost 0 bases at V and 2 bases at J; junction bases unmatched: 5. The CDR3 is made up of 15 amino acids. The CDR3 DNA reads TGCGCCAGCAGCTTGGGAACCGGGACAGCCTACGAGCAGTACTTC. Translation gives CASSLGTGTAYEQYF.

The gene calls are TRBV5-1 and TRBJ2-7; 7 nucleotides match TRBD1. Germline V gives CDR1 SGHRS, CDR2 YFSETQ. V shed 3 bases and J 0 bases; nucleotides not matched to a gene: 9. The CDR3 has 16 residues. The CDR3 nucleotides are TGCGCCAGCAGCTCCCCGGGACAGACCTCCTCCTACGAGCAGTACTTC. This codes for CASSSPGQTSSYEQYF.

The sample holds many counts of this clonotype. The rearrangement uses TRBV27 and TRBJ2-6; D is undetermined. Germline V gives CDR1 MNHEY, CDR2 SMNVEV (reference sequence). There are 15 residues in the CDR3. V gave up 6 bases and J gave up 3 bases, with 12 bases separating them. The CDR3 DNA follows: TGTGCCAGCAGATCCACAGCCTTTGGGGCCAACGTCCTGACTTTC. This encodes CASRSTAFGANVLTF.

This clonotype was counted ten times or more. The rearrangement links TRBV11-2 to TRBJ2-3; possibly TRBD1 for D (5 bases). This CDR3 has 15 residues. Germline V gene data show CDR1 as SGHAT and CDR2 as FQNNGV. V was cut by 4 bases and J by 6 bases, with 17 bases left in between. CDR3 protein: CASSSQGDVRDTQYF. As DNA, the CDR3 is TGTGCCAGCAGCTCCCAAGGGGATGTCCGCGATACGCAGTATTTT.

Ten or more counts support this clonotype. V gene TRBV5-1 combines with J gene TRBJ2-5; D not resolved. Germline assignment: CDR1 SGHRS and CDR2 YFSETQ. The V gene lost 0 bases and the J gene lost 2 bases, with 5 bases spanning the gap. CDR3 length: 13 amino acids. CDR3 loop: CASSLVRQETQYF. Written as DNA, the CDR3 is TGCGCCAGCAGCTTGGTGCGGCAAGAGACCCAGTACTTC.

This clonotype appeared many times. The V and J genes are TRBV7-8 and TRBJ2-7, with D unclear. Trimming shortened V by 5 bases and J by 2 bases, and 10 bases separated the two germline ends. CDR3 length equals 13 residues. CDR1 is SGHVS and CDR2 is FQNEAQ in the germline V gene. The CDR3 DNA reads TGTGCCAGCAGCGACTTGTACGCCTACGAGCAGTACTTC. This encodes CASSDLYAYEQYF.

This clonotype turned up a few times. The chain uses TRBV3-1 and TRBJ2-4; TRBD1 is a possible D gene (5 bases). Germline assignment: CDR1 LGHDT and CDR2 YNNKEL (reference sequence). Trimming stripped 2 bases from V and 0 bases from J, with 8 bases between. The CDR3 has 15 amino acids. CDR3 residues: CASSQKQEAKNIQYF. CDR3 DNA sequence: TGTGCCAGCAGCCAAAAACAGGAAGCCAAAAACATTCAGTACTTC. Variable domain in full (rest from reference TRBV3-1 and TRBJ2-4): DTAVSQTPKYLVTQMGNDKSIKCEQNLGHDTMYWYKQDSKKFLKIMFSYNNKELIINETVPNRFSPKSPDKAHLNLHINSLELGDSAVYFCASSQKQEAKNIQYFGAGTRLSVL.

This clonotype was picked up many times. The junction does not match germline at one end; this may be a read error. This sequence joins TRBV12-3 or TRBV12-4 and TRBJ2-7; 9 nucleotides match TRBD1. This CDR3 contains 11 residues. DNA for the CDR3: TGTGCCAGCAGTTTCGGGGACAGGGAATTCTTC. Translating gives CASSFGDREFF.

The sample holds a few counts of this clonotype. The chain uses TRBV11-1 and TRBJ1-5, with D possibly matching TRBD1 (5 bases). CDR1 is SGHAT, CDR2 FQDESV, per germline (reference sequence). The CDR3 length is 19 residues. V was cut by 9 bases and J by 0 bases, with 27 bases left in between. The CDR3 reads CASGSLRGDFQYSNQPQHF. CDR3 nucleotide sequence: TGTGCCAGTGGTTCCCTTCGGGGGGACTTTCAGTATAGCAATCAGCCCCAGCATTTT.

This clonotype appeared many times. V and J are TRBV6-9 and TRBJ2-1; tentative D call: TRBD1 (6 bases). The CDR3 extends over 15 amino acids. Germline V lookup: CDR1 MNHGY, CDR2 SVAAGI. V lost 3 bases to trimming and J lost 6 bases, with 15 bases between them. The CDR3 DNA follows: TGTGCCAGCAGTTACTCTCAACAGGGTCGCAATGAGCAGTTCTTC. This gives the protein CASSYSQQGRNEQFF.

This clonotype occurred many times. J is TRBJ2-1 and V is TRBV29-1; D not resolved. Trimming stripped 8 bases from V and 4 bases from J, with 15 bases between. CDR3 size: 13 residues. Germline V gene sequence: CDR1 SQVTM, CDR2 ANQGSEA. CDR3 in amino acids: CSFPLMGYNEQFF. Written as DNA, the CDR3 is TGCAGCTTTCCCTTGATGGGTTACAATGAGCAGTTCTTC.

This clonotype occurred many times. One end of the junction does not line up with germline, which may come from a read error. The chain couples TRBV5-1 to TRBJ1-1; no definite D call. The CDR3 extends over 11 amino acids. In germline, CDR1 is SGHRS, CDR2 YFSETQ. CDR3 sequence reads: CASSQDTEAFF. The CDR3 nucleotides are TGTGCCAGCAGTCAAGACACTGAAGCTTTCTTT.

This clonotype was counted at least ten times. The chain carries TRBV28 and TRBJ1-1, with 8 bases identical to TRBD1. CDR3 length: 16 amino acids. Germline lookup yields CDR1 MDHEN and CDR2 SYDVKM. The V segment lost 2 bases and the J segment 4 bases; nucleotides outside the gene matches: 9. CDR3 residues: CASSLPLVGTGTEAFF. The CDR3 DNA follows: TGTGCCAGCAGTTTACCGTTGGTTGGGACAGGCACTGAAGCTTTCTTT.

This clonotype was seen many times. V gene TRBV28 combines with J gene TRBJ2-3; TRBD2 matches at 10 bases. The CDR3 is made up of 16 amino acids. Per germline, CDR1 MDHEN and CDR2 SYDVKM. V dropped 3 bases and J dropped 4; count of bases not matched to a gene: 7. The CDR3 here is CASSFRPSGRPDTQYF. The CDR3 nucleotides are TGTGCCAGCAGTTTCCGTCCTAGCGGGAGACCAGATACGCAGTATTTT.

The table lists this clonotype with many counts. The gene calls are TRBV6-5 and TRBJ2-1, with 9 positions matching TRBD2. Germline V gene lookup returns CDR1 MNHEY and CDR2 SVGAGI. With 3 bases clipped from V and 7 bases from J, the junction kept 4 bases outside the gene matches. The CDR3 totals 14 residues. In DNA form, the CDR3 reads TGTGCCAGCAGTTATGCGGGAGGGGTGAATGAGCAGTTCTTC. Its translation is CASSYAGGVNEQFF.